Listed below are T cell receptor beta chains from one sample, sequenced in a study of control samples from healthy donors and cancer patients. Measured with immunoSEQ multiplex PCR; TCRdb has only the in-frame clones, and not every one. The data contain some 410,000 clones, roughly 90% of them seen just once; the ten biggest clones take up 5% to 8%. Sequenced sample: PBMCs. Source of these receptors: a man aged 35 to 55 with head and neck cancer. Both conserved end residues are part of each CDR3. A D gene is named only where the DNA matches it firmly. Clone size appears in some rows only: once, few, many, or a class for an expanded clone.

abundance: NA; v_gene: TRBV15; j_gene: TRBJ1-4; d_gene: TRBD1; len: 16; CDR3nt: TGTGCCACCAGCAGAGCCCCGGGGACAGGGAATGAAAAACTGTTTTTT; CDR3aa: CATSRAPGTGNEKLFF
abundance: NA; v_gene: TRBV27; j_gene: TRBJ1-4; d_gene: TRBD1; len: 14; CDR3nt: TGTGCCAGCAGGGGGGGACAGGTCAATGAAAAACTGTTTTTT; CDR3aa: CASRGGQVNEKLFF
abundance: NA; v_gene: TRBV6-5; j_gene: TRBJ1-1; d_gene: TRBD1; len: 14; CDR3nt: TGTGCCAGCAAACCGGGACAGGGAAGCACTGAAGCTTTCTTT; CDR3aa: CASKPGQGSTEAFF
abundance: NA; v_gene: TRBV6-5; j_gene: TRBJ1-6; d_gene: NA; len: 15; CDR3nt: TGTGCCAGCAGTTACTCGTCAGCTTATAATTCACCCCTCCACTTT; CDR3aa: CASSYSSAYNSPLHF
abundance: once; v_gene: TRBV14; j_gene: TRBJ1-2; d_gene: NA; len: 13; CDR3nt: TGTGCCAGCAGCCAATCGCGCCGGAGTGGCTACACCTTC; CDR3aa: CASSQSRRSGYTF
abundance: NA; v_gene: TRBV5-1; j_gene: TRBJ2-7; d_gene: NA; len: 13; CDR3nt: TGCGCCAGCAGCGGCGGGGCCCGGAACGAGCAGTACTTC; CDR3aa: CASSGGARNEQYF
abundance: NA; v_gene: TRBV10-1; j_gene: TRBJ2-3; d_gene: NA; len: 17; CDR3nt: TGCGCCAGCAGTGAGTCGGTCGCAGGGACTTTCACAGATACGCAGTATTTT; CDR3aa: CASSESVAGTFTDTQYF
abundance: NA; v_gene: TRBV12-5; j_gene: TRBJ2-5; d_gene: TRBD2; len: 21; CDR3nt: TGTGCTAGTGGTTTGGTCGGAACCGGGACTAGCGGGAACCATCTAGGTGAAACCCAGTACTTC; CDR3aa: CASGLVGTGTSGNHLGETQYF
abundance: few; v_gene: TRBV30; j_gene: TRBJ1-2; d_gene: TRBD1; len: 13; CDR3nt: TGTGCCTGGAGTACAGGGGGCGGCTATGGCTACACCTTC; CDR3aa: CAWSTGGGYGYTF
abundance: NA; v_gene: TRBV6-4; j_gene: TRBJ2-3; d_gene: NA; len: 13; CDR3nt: TGTGCCAGCAGTGGGGACGGCACAGATACGCAGTATTTT; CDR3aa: CASSGDGTDTQYF
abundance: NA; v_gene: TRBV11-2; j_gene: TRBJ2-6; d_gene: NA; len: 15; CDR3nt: TGTGCCAGCAGCCAAGGATACTCTGGGGCCAACGTCCTGACTTTC; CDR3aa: CASSQGYSGANVLTF
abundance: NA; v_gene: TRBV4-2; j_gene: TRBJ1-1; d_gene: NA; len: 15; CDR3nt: TGTGCCAGCAGGGCGATCGGCCGGGAGATCACTGAAGCTTTCTTT; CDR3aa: CASRAIGREITEAFF
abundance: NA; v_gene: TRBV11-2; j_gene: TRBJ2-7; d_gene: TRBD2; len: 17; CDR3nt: TGTGCCAGCAGCGCCGGGACTAGCGGGAGGGGGGCCTACGAGCAGTACTTC; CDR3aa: CASSAGTSGRGAYEQYF
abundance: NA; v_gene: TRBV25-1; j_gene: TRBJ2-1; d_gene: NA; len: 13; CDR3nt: TGTGCCAGCATGGTGGGGGCGAGGAATGAGCAGTTCTTC; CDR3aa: CASMVGARNEQFF
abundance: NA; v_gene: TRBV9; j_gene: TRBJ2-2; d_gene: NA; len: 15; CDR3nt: TGTGCCAGCAGCCCCATAAACGCGAACACCGGGGAGCTGTTTTTT; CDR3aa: CASSPINANTGELFF
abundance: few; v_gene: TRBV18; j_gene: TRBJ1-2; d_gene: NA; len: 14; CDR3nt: TGTGCCAGCTCACTGGAACAGGGAAACTATGGCTACACCTTC; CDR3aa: CASSLEQGNYGYTF
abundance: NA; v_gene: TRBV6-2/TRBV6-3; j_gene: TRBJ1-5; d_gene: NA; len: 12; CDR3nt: TGTGCCAGCAGTAACCTTCAGCAGCCCCAGCATTTT; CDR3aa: CASSNLQQPQHF
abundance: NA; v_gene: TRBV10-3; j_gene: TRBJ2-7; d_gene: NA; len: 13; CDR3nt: TGTGCCATCAGTGAGTCGGTCTTGGGCGAGCAGTACTTC; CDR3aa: CAISESVLGEQYF
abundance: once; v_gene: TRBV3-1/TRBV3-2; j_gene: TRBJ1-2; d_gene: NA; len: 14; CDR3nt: TGTGCCAGCAGCCCCAACCCGGCAGGGGATGGCTACACCTTC; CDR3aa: CASSPNPAGDGYTF
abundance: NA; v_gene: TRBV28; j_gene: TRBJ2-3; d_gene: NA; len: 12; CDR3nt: TGTGCCAGCAGTGAAGGGGCAGATACGCAGTATTTT; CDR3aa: CASSEGADTQYF
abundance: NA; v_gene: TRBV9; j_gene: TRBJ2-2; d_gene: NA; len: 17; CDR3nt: TGTGCCAGCAGCGTAGATCTCCCCGGAGTTTGGACCGGGGAGCTGTTTTTT; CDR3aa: CASSVDLPGVWTGELFF
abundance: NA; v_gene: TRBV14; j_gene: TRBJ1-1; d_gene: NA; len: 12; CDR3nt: TGTGCCAGCAGCCCCGGGGTACACCCAGCTTTCTTT; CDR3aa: CASSPGVHPAFF
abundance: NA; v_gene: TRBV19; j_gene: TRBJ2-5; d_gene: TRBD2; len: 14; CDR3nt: TGTGCCAGTAGTATAGGGACGGGAGGAGAGACCCAGTACTTC; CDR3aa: CASSIGTGGETQYF
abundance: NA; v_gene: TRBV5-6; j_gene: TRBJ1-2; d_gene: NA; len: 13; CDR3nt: TGTGCCAGCAGCCCAGCAAGGAACTATGGCTACACCTTC; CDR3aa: CASSPARNYGYTF
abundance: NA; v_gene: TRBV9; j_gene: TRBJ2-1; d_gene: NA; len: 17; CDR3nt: TGTGCCAGCAGCGTAGTGGGTGGTTCATACTCCTACAATGAGCAGTTCTTC; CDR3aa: CASSVVGGSYSYNEQFF
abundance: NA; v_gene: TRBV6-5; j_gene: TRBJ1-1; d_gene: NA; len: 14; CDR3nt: TGTGCCAGCAGGGACTGGAACAGAGGCACTGAAGCTTTCTTT; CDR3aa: CASRDWNRGTEAFF
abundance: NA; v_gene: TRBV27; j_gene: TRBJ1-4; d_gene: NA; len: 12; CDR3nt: TGTGCCAGCAGCCCTGGAGGTGAAAAACTGTTTTTT; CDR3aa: CASSPGGEKLFF
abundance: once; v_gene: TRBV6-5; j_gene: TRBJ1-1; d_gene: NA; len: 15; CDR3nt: TGTGCCAGCAGTCCCCGACGGGGGGGAACTACTGAAGCTTTCTTT; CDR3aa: CASSPRRGGTTEAFF
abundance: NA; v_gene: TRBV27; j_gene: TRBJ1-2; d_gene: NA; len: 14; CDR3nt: TGTGCCAGCAGGGCCTCCGGGGCGGACTATGGCTACACCTTC; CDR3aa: CASRASGADYGYTF
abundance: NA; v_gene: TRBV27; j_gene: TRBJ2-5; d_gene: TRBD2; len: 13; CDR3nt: TGTGCCAGCAGCGGGGGAGGGTTGGGGACCCAGTACTTC; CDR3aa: CASSGGGLGTQYF
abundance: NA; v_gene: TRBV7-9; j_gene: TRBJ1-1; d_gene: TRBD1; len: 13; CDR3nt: TGTGCCAGCAGCTTCCAGGGGGAGGCTGAAGCTTTCTTT; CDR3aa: CASSFQGEAEAFF
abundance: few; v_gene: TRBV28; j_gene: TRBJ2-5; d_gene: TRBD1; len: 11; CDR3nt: TGTGCCAGTAAACAGGGGGAGACCCAGTACTTC; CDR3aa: CASKQGETQYF
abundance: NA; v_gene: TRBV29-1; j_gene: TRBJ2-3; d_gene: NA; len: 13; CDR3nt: TGCAGCGTTGCGGCTAGCGCTGCAGATACGCAGTATTTT; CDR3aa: CSVAASAADTQYF
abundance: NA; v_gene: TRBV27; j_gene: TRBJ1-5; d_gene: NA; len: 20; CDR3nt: TGTGCCAGCAGTTTATCGGATTGGAGGAAAGGAGGCCGAAGTTATCAGCCCCAGCATTTT; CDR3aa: CASSLSDWRKGGRSYQPQHF
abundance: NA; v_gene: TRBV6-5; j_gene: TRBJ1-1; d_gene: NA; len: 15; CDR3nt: TGTGCCAGCAGTTTTTACAGGGCCATGAACACTGAAGCTTTCTTT; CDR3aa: CASSFYRAMNTEAFF
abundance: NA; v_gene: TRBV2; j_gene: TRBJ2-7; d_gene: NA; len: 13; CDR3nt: TGTGCCAGCAGTGAAGCGGGAATCGGCGAGCAGTACTTC; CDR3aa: CASSEAGIGEQYF
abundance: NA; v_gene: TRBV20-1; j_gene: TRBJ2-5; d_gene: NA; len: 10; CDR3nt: TGCAGTGTGGGTGGAGAGACCCAGTACTTC; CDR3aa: CSVGGETQYF
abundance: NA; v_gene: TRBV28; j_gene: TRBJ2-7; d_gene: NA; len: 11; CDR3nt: TGTGCCAGCAGTTTGGGGGACGAGCAGTACTTC; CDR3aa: CASSLGDEQYF
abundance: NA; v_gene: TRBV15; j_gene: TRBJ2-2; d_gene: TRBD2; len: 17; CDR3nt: TGTGCCACCAGCAGTAGGACTAGCGGGGGGTACACCGGGGAGCTGTTTTTT; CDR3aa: CATSSRTSGGYTGELFF
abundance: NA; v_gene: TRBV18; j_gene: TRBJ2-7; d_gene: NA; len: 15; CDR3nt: TGTGCCAGCTCATCCCAAAGGGACATATCCTACGAGCAGTACTTC; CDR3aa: CASSSQRDISYEQYF
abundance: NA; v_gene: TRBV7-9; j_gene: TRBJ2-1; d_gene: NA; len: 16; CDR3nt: TGTGCCAGCAGCTGGAGGGGGACTATGGGACACAATGAGCAGTTCTTC; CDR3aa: CASSWRGTMGHNEQFF
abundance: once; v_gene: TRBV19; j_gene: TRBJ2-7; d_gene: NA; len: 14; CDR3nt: TGTGCCAGTAGTATATTACCGGACTCCTACGAGCAGTACTTC; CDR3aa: CASSILPDSYEQYF
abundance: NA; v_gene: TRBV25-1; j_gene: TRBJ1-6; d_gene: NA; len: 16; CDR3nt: TGTGCCAGCAGTGTCAATCAGGGTGGCTATAATTCACCCCTCCACTTT; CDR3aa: CASSVNQGGYNSPLHF
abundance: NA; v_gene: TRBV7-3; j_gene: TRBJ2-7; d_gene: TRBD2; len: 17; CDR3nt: TGTGCCAGCAGCTTAACCCTAAGGACTAGCGGAGCCTACGAGCAGTACTTC; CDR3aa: CASSLTLRTSGAYEQYF
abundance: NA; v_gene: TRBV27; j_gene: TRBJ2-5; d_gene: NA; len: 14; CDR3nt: TGTGCCAGCAGTTTTAGGGGGAACCAAGAGACCCAGTACTTC; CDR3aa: CASSFRGNQETQYF
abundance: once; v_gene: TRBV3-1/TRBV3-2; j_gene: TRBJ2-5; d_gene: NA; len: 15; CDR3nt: TGTGCCAGCAGCCAATCTCCGGGGGCCGGAGAGACCCAGTACTTC; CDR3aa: CASSQSPGAGETQYF
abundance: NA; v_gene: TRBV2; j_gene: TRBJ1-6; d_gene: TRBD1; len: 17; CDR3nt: TGTGCCAGCAGTGAAGCGGGAGACAGGGGTGGCAATTCACCCCTCCACTTT; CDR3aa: CASSEAGDRGGNSPLHF
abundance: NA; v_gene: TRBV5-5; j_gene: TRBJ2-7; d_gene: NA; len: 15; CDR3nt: TGTGCCAGCAGCCGAACCCCGGACCAGGACTACGAGCAGTACTTC; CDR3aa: CASSRTPDQDYEQYF
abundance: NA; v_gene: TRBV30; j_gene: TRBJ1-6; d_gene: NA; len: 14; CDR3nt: TGTGCCTGGAGTTCGCAATCACGAAGGTCACCCCTCCACTTT; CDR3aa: CAWSSQSRRSPLHF
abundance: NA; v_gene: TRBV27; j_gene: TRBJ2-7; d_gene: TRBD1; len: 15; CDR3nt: TGTGCCAGCCGAGTACAGGGGGCGATGTCCTACGAGCAGTACTTC; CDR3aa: CASRVQGAMSYEQYF